This TCR beta chain stems from a study of regulatory T cells in long-lasting Graves disease. Building of the TCR beta libraries involved iRepertoire HTBI primers and Arm-PCR of CDR3 regions. TCRdb used MiXCR to reprocess the multiplex PCR reads, holding one entry per CDR3 protein. In the table there are approximately 480,000 distinct CDR3 sequences, under 20% of which are singletons. As for time point: newly diagnosed GD, antithyroid drugs for less than 3 months. RNA isolated from PBMCs was used to make the TCR library. The germline gives CDR1 DFQATT, CDR2 SNEGSKA (reference sequence). Trimming removed 0 bases from V and 3 bases from J, with 19 bases in between. The CDR3 extends over 17 amino acids. In its sample, this clonotype was seen many times. These data are also associated with another study on T cells in Graves' hyperthyroidism and ophthalmopathy.

The clonotype was recovered from a man aged 40-55 years with Graves disease. This sequence joins TRBV20-1 and TRBJ2-3; D is perhaps TRBD1 (5 bases). Sequencing was performed on peripheral blood mononuclear cells (PBMCs), taken at new diagnosis, from a patient treated with antithyroid drugs. This chain's CDR3 is CSARDFILRGTTDTQYF. CDR3 DNA: TGCAGTGCTAGAGATTTTATCCTTAGGGGAACTACAGATACGCAGTATTTT.